This T cell receptor beta chain originates from a study of long-term antiretroviral therapy in people with HIV. Study outcomes and limitations: Repertoires from HIV showed CDR3 length ranges narrower than those of controls. Researchers lacked any data on ART adherence, viral resistance or therapy changes.

The assay used was immunoSEQ (version v3.0), run at survey level. TCRdb's copy holds only in-frame clones and misses some; the assay was immunoSEQ multiplex PCR. The sample comprises around 11,000 clones, around 81% of which are singletons, and about 20% rests with the top ten. Germline loops: CDR1 MNHEY, CDR2 SVGAGI. Trimming took off 0 bases at V and 4 bases at J, with 12 bases between the two ends. CDR3 length equals 15 residues. A word on this clone: Its specificity is not known.

The chain recombines TRBV6-5 with TRBJ2-5; D perhaps matches TRBD2 (6 bases). The source material was unsorted PBMCs, sampled 1.8 years after starting antiretroviral therapy. The sequence was obtained from a man in his forties with HIV. Written as DNA, the CDR3 is TGTGCCAGCAGTTACTCGACTAGTGATGGAGAGACCCAGTACTTC. Residues: CASSYSTSDGETQYF.